This T cell receptor beta chain was recovered during a study of T cell responses to AZD1222 COVID-19 vaccine. Second doses at about 4 or about 12 weeks were pooled. Points from the study as a whole: White British donors predominated, females outnumbered males, and clonal diversity was possibly underestimated. After two AZD1222 doses, spike-specific TCR breadth and depth rose versus day 0.

Profiled with immunoSEQ multiplex PCR; TCRdb holds only in-frame clones, not every one. The sample contains roughly 51,000 clones, roughly 90% of which appear only once. The CDR3 runs to 13 residues. In germline, CDR1 is GTSNPN, CDR2 SVGIG (reference sequence). The germline V and J ends were trimmed by 1 base and 7 bases, with 13 bases remaining between them. On this clone: Its antigen is currently unknown.

The chain uses TRBV30 and TRBJ1-2; D not resolved. The sequence came from an adult who received the AZD1222 COVID-19 vaccine. Source: peripheral blood, taken 28 days after the second AZD1222 dose. The CDR3 loop is CAWSALKAGGYTF. The CDR3 DNA is TGTGCCTGGAGTGCCTTAAAGGCTGGTGGCTACACCTTC.